This T cell receptor beta chain was sequenced during a study of T cell clonality in common variable immunodeficiency. Study-level findings and limits: Compared with controls, CVID subjects had fewer shared TCRbeta clones. TCRbeta clonality was increased in CVID versus healthy controls.

Here immunoSEQ multiplex PCR was the method, and the copy in TCRdb shows in-frame clones only, minus some. The data show about 35,000 clones, with none appearing a single time. This clone has at least ten counts. Its antigen remains unknown. The sequence runs out 3 residues before the end of the CDR3; the remainder is reconstructed from the germline J gene. The germline V gene has CDR1 LNHDA and CDR2 SQIVND (reference sequence). Trimming left V 6 bases short and J 6 bases short, with 18 bases between. This CDR3 region has 15 residues. Sequenced input: peripheral blood mononuclear cells. The sequence was collected from a person between 18 and 70 years old in good health. The rearrangement links TRBV19 to TRBJ1-5; a weak D match, TRBD1 (5 bases). This CDR3 is CASSTVGWGVQPQHF. The sequenced part of the CDR3 DNA is TGTGCCAGTAGCACAGTAGGGTGGGGGGTTCAGCCC.